The source of this T cell receptor (beta chain) is a study of blood T cell repertoires in COVID-19. For the study at large: PBMCs, B-cell-depleted T cells, or T cells were the source of the cDNA or gDNA that made up the material.

The CDR3 runs 14 residues. V dropped 6 bases and J dropped 4 bases, with 15 bases sitting between them. Per the germline V gene, CDR1 is WSHSY and CDR2 is SAAADI. Original processing methods: How many nucleated cells were present was estimated from reference gene primer amplification. Profiling relied on immunoSEQ multiplex PCR, and the TCRdb table lists in-frame clones only, not all of them. For V, J and clone size, that table is used; D and trimming come from the DNA. Of some 100,000 clones in the sample, 80% to 95% are singletons; the top ten hold around 5.4%. This TCR was sampled from a man between 65 and 79 years old with acute or convalescent COVID-19. The V and J genes are TRBV10-2 and TRBJ1-1, with D possibly TRBD1 on 5 matching bases. Material for sequencing was peripheral blood. Written as DNA, the CDR3 is TGCGCCAGCAGGCCGCCCAGGGAAGGCACTGAAGCTTTCTTT. It is translated as CASRPPREGTEAFF.